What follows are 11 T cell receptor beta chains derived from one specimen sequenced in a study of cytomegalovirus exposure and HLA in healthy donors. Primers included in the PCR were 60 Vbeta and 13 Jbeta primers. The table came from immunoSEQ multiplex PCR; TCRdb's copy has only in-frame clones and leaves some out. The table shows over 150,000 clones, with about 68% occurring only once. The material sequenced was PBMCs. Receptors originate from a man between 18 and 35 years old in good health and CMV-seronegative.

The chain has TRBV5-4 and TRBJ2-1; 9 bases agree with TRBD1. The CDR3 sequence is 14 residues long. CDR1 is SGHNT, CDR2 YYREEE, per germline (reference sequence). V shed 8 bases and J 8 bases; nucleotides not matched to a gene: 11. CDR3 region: CASSAGTGMDEQFF. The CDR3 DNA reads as TGTGCCAGTTCAGCCGGGACAGGGATGGATGAGCAGTTCTTC.

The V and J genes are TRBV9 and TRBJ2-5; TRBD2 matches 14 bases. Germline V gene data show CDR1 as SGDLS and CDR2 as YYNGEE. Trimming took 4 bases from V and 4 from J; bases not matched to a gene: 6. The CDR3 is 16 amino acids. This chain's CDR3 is CASSPEGTSGRETQYF. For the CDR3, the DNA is TGTGCCAGCAGCCCCGAAGGGACTAGCGGGAGAGAGACCCAGTACTTC.

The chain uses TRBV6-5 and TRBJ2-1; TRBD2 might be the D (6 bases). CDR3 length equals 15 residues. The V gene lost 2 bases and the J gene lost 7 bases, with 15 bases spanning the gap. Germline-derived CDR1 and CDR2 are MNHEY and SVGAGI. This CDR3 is CASSYGLAWGNEQFF. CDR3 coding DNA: TGTGCCAGCAGTTACGGTCTAGCGTGGGGGAATGAGCAGTTCTTC.

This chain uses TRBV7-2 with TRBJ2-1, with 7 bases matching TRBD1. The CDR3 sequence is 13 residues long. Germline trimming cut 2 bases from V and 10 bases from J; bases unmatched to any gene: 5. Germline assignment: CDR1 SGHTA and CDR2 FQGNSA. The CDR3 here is CASSLRRGGEQFF. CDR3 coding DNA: TGTGCCAGCAGCTTACGGCGAGGGGGCGAGCAGTTCTTC.

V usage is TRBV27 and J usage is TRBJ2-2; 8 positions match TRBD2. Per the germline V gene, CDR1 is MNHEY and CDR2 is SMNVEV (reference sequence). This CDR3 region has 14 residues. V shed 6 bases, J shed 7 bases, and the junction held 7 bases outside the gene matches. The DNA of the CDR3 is TGTGCCAGCAGGAGCGGGAGTGAAGTCGGGGAGCTGTTTTTT. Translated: CASRSGSEVGELFF.

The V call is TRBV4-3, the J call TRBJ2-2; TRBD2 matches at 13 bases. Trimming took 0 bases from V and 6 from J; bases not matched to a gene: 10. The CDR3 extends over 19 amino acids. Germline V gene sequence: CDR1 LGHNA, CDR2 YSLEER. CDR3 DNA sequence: TGCGCCAGCAGCCAAGATTCCCTCGGACTAGCGGGAGTTGCCGGGGAGCTGTTTTTT. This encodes CASSQDSLGLAGVAGELFF.

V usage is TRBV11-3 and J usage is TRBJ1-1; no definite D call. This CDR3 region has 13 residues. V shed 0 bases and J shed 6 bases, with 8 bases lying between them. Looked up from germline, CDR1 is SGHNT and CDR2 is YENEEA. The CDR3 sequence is CASSLDRRAEAFF. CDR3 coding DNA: TGTGCCAGCAGCTTAGATCGGAGGGCTGAAGCTTTCTTT.

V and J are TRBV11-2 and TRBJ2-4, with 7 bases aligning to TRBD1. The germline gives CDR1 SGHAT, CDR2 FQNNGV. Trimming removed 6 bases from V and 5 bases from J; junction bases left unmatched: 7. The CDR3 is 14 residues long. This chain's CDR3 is CASRTRQGQNIQYF. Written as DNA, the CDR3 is TGTGCCAGCAGGACTCGACAGGGCCAAAACATTCAGTACTTC.

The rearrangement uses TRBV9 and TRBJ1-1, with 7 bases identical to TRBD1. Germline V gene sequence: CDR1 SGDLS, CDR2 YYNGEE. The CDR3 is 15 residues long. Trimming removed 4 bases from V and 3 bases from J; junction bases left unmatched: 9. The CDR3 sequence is CASSQGGLGYTEAFF. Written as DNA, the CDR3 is TGTGCCAGCAGCCAAGGGGGCCTAGGGTACACTGAAGCTTTCTTT.

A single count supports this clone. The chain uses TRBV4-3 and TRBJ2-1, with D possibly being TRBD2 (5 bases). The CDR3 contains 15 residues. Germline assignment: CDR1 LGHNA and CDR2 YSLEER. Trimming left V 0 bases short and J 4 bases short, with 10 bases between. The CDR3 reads CASSQDRTEYNEQFF. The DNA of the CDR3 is TGCGCCAGCAGCCAAGATAGGACTGAGTACAATGAGCAGTTCTTC.

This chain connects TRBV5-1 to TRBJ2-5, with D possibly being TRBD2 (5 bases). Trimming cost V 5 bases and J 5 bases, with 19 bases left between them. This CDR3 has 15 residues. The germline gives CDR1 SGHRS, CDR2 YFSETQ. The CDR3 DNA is TGCGCCAGCAGTTCGGAGGCCCACGGCCCGGAGACCCAGTACTTC. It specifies CASSSEAHGPETQYF.